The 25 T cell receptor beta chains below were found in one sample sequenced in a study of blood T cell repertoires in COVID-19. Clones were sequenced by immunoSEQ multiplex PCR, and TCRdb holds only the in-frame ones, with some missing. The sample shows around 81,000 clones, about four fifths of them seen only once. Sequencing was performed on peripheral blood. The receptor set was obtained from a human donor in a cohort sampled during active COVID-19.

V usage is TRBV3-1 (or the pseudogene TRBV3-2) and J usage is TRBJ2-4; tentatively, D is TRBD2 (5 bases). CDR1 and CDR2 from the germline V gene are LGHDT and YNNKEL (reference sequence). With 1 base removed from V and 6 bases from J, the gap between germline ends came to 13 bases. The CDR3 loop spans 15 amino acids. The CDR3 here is CASSQVFSRGNIQYF. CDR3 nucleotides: TGTGCCAGCAGCCAAGTATTTAGTCGGGGAAACATTCAGTACTTC.

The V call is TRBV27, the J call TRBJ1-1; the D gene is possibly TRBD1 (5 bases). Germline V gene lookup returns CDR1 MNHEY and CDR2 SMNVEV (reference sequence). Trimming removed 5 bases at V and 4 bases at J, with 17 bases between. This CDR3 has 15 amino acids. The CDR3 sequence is CASSAFRVRSTEAFF. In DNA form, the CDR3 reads TGTGCCAGCAGTGCCTTCAGGGTTCGGTCCACTGAAGCTTTCTTT.

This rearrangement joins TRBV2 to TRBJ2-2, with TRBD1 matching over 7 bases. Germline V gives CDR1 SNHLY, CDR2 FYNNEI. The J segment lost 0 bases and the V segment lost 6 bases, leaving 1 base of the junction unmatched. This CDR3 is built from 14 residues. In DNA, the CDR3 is TGTGCCAGCAGGGGACAGACGAACACCGGGGAGCTGTTTTTT. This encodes CASRGQTNTGELFF.

The CDR3 coding sequence is TGCGCCAGCAGCTTCGGTTCAAGCTCTGGAAACACCATATATTTT. Translating gives CASSFGSSSGNTIYF. This chain connects TRBV5-1 to TRBJ1-3; D gene ambiguous. CDR1 and CDR2 (germline): SGHRS, YFSETQ. The V end was cut by 2 bases, the J end by 0 bases, with 9 bases between. The CDR3 runs to 15 residues.

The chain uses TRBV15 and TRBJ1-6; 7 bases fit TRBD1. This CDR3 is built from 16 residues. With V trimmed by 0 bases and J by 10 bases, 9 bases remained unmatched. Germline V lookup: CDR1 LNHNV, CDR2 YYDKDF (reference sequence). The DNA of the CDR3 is TGTGCCACCAGCAGAGAAGGGGGCAGGGTGGGATCACCCCTCCACTTT. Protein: CATSREGGRVGSPLHF. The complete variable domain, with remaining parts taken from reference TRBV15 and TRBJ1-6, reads DAMVIQNPRYQVTQFGKPVTLSCSQTLNHNVMYWYQQKSSQAPKLLFHYYDKDFNNEADTPDNFQSRRPNTSFCFLDIRSPGLGDTAMYLCATSREGGRVGSPLHFGNGTRLTVT.

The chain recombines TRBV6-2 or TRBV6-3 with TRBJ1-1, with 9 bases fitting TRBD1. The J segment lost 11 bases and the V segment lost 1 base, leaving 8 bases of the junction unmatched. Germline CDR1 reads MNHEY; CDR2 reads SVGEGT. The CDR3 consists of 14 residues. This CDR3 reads CASSYFRDREGAFF. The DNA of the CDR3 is TGTGCCAGCAGTTACTTCCGGGACAGGGAGGGGGCTTTCTTT.

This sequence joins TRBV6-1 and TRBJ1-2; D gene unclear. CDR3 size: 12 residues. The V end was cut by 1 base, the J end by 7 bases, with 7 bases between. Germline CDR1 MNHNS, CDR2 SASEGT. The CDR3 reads CASSEGRLGYTF. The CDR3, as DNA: TGTGCCAGCAGTGAAGGCAGGCTTGGCTACACCTTC.

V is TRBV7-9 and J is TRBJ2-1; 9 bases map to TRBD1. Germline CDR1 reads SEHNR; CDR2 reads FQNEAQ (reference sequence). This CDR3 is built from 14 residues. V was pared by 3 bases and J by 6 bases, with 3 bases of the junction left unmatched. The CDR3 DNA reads TGTGCCAGCAGCTTGGGACAGGGCCCCAATGAGCAGTTCTTC. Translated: CASSLGQGPNEQFF.

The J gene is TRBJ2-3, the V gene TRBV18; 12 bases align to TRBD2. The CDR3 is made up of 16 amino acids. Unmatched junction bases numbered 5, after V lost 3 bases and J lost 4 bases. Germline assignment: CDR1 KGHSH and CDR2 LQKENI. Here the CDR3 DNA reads TGTGCCAGCTCACCGACGACTAGCGGGGGTGCAGATACGCAGTATTTT. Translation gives CASSPTTSGGADTQYF.

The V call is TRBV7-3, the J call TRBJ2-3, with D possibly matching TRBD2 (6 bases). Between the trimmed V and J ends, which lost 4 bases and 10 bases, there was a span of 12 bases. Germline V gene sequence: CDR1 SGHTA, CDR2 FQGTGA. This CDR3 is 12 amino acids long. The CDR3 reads CASSSGPGAQYF. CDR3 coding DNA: TGTGCCAGCAGCTCCGGACCGGGGGCGCAGTATTTT.

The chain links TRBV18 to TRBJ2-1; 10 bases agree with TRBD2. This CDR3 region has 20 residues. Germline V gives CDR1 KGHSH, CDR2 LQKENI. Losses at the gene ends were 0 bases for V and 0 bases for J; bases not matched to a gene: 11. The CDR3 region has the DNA TGTGCCAGCTCACCACCGAGGGTAGCGGGGGGCTCGAGCTCCTACAATGAGCAGTTCTTC. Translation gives CASSPPRVAGGSSSYNEQFF.

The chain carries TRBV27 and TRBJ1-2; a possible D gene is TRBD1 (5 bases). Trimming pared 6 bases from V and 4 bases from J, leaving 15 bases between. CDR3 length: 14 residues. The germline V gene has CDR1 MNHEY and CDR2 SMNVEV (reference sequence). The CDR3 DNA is TGTGCCAGCAGAACTACCGGGGGGGGCTATGGCTACACCTTC. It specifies CASRTTGGGYGYTF.

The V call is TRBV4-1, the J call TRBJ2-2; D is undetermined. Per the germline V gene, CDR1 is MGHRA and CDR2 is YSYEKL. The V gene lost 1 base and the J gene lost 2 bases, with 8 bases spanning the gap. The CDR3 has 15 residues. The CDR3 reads CASSQGTRNTGELFF. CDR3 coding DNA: TGCGCCAGCAGCCAAGGAACCAGAAACACCGGGGAGCTGTTTTTT.

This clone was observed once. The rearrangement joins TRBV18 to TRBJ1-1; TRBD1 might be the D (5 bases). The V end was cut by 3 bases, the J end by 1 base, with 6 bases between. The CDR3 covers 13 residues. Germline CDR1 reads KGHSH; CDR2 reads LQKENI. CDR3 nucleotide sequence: TGTGCCAGCTCACCGGGGGGGAACACTGAAGCTTTCTTT. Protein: CASSPGGNTEAFF. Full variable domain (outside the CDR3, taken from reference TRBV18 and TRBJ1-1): NAGVMQNPRHLVRRRGQEARLRCSPMKGHSHVYWYRQLPEEGLKFMVYLQKENIIDESGMPKERFSAEFPKEGPSILRIQQVVRGDSAAYFCASSPGGNTEAFFGQGTRLTVV.

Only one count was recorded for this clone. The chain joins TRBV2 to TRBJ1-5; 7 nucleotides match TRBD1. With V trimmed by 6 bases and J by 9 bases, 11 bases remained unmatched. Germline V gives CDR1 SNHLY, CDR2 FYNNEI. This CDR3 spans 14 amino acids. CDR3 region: CASREYRGGLPQHF. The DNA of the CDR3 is TGTGCCAGCAGGGAATACAGGGGAGGTCTGCCCCAGCATTTT.

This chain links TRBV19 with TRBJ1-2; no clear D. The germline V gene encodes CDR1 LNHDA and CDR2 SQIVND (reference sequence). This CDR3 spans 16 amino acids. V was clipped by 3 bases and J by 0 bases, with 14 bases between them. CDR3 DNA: TGTGCCAGTAGTATTCCCCAAACAAACACTAACTATGGCTACACCTTC. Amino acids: CASSIPQTNTNYGYTF. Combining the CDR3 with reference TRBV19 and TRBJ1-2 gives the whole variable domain DGGITQSPKYLFRKEGQNVTLSCEQNLNHDAMYWYRQDPGQGLRLIYYSQIVNDFQKGDIAEGYSVSREKKESFPLTVTSAQKNPTAFYLCASSIPQTNTNYGYTFGSGTRLTVV.

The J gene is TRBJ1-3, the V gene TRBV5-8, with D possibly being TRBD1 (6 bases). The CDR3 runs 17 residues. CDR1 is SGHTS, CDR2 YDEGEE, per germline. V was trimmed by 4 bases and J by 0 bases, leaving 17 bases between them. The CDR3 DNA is TGTGCCAGCAGCCCGCATACGGGACAAGTCTCTGGAAACACCATATATTTT. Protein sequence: CASSPHTGQVSGNTIYF.

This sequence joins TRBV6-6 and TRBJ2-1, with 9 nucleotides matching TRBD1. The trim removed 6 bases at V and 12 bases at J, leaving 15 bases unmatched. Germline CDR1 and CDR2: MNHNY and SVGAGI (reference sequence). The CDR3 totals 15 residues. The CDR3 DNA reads TGTGCCAGCAGCCCCCCGGACAGGGGTGCTTTGTGGCAGTTCTTC. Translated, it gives CASSPPDRGALWQFF.

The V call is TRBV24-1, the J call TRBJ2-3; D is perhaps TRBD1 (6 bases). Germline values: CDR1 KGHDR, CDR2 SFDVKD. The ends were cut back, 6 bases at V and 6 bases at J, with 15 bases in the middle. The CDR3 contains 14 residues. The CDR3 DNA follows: TGTGCCACCAGTTCGGCAGGGGCATTGGATACGCAGTATTTT. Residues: CATSSAGALDTQYF.

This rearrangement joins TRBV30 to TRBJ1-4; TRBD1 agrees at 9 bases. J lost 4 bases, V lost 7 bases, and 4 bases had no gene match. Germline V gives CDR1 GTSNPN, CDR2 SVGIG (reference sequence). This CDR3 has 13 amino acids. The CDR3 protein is CASGQGNNEKLFF. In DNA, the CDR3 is TGTGCCTCCGGACAGGGGAATAATGAAAAACTGTTTTTT.

DNA for the CDR3: TGTGCCAGCAGAAAAGTCCCAGGGTACTACGAGCAGTACTTC. It translates to CASRKVPGYYEQYF. V and J are TRBV7-6 and TRBJ2-7; tentatively, D is TRBD1 (5 bases). The CDR3 consists of 14 residues. V was cut by 6 bases and J by 3 bases, with 15 bases left in between. Germline CDR1 SGHVS, CDR2 FNYEAQ.

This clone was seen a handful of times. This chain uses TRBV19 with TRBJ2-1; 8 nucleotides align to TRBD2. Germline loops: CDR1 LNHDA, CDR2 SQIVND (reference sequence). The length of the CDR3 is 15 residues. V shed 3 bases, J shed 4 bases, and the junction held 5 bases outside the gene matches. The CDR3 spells CASSMRLALYNEQFF. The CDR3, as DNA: TGTGCCAGTAGTATGCGACTAGCGCTATACAATGAGCAGTTCTTC.

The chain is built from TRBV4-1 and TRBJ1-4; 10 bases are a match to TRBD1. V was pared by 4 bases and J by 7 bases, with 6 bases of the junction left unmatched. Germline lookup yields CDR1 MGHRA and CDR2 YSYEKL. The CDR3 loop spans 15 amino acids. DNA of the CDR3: TGCGCCAGCAGCCCATCTGGGACAGGGGCTGAAAAACTGTTTTTT. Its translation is CASSPSGTGAEKLFF.

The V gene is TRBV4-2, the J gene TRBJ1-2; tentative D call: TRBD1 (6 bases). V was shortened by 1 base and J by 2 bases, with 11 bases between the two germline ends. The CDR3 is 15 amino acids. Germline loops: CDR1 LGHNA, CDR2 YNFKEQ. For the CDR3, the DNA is TGTGCCAGCAGCCAAGGTACAGGGTACAACTATGGCTACACCTTC. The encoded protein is CASSQGTGYNYGYTF.

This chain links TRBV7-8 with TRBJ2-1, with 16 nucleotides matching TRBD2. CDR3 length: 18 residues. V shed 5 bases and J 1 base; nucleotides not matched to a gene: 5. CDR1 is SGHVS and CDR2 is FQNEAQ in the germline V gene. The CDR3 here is CASSPGLAGGLSYNEQFF. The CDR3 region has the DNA TGTGCCAGCAGCCCGGGACTAGCGGGGGGGTTGTCCTACAATGAGCAGTTCTTC.